These T cell receptor beta chains were read from a single sample in a study of blood T cell repertoires in COVID-19. Produced via immunoSEQ multiplex PCR; TCRdb's table is partial and in-frame only. The sample includes 170,000 or so clones, around 84% of them seen just once. Sequencing was carried out using peripheral blood. These receptor sequences come from a man over 45 with active or convalescent COVID-19. Each CDR3 is given with its conserved first and last residue. Fields, in order: V gene, clone size, J gene, D gene, CDR3 protein, CDR3 DNA. D genes are given only for firm matches. Some rows have no size entry. The others give once, few or many, or a class for an expanded clone.

>TRBV25-1|-|TRBJ2-2|-
CASTSPNTGELFF
TGTGCCAGCACTAGCCCGAACACCGGGGAGCTGTTTTTT
>TRBV9|-|TRBJ2-1|-
CASSVDMSSYNEQFF
TGTGCCAGCAGCGTAGACATGTCTTCCTACAATGAGCAGTTCTTC
>TRBV9|-|TRBJ2-1|TRBD2
CASSVGGLGSSYNEQFF
TGTGCCAGCAGCGTAGGGGGACTAGGGAGCTCCTACAATGAGCAGTTCTTC
>TRBV4-3|-|TRBJ1-1|-
CASSPSGGMNTEAFF
TGCGCCAGCAGCCCCAGCGGGGGGATGAACACTGAAGCTTTCTTT
>TRBV4-3|-|TRBJ2-7|TRBD1
CASSQDFQGQGLGEQYF
TGCGCCAGCAGCCAGGATTTTCAGGGACAGGGGTTGGGAGAGCAGTACTTC
>TRBV7-9|few|TRBJ1-2|-
CASSFGLWGRNYGYTF
TGTGCCAGCAGCTTTGGGCTGTGGGGCAGAAACTATGGCTACACCTTC
>TRBV3-1/TRBV3-2|-|TRBJ1-2|TRBD1
CASSPTGTGGYGYTF
TGTGCCAGCAGTCCAACCGGGACAGGGGGCTATGGCTACACCTTC
>TRBV11-2|-|TRBJ2-7|TRBD2
CASSPFISGKRSYEQYF
TGTGCCAGCAGCCCCTTTATCAGCGGGAAACGTTCCTACGAGCAGTACTTC
>TRBV5-4|-|TRBJ2-3|-
CASSLGGTPLGTDTQYF
TGTGCCAGCAGCTTGGGGGGGACTCCCCTTGGCACAGATACGCAGTATTTT
>TRBV15|-|TRBJ2-1|TRBD2
CATSKPSGGNEQFF
TGTGCCACCAGCAAGCCTAGCGGGGGGAATGAGCAGTTCTTC
>TRBV2|-|TRBJ1-5|-
CASNEPGNYQPQHF
TGTGCCAGCAACGAACCCGGGAATTATCAGCCCCAGCATTTT
>TRBV7-2|-|TRBJ2-3|-
CASSTYPGQDTQYF
TGTGCCAGCAGCACTTATCCCGGACAAGATACGCAGTATTTT
>TRBV12-3/TRBV12-4|-|TRBJ1-1|-
CASRTGGYTEAFF
TGTGCCAGCAGGACCGGGGGGTACACTGAAGCTTTCTTT
>TRBV11-3|once|TRBJ1-2|-
CASSLGPRGGYTF
TGTGCCAGCAGCTTGGGTCCTAGGGGTGGCTACACCTTC
>TRBV6-5|-|TRBJ2-1|-
CATEGGSNEQFF
TGTGCCACGGAAGGCGGATCCAATGAGCAGTTCTTC
>TRBV29-1|-|TRBJ2-3|-
CSVDGVEGTSTDTQYF
TGCAGCGTTGATGGGGTGGAGGGAACTAGCACAGATACGCAGTATTTT
>TRBV9|few|TRBJ1-3|-
CASSPGLLEPGNTIYF
TGTGCCAGCAGCCCGGGACTCCTGGAGCCTGGAAACACCATATATTTT
>TRBV30|once|TRBJ1-1|-
CAWNPRGPTEAFF
TGTGCCTGGAATCCCAGGGGTCCCACTGAAGCTTTCTTT
>TRBV7-8|-|TRBJ2-3|-
CASYPTPYSSRGTDTQYF
TGTGCCAGCTACCCGACCCCCTATTCCTCGAGGGGCACAGATACGCAGTATTTT
>TRBV7-9|few|TRBJ1-4|TRBD1
CASSLDYGRGEEKLFF
TGTGCCAGCAGCTTAGATTACGGCAGGGGGGAGGAAAAACTGTTTTTT
>TRBV10-1|-|TRBJ2-7|-
CASRGVNEQYF
TGCGCCAGCAGAGGGGTGAACGAGCAGTACTTC
>TRBV6-5|-|TRBJ1-5|TRBD1
CASSRTGRIDQPQHF
TGTGCCAGCAGTCGGACAGGGAGGATCGATCAGCCCCAGCATTTT
>TRBV19|-|TRBJ1-2|-
CASSINRANYGYTF
TGTGCCAGTAGTATAAACAGGGCGAACTATGGCTACACCTTC
>TRBV7-6|-|TRBJ2-7|TRBD2
CASRREGTGEQYF
TGTGCCAGCAGGCGGGAGGGTACGGGGGAGCAGTACTTC
>TRBV24-1|-|TRBJ2-5|TRBD2
CATLGSGGLQETQYF
TGTGCCACCCTTGGTAGCGGGGGGCTTCAAGAGACCCAGTACTTC
>TRBV6-2/TRBV6-3|-|TRBJ1-1|TRBD1
CASSTGTAAKVISFF
TGTGCCAGCAGTACAGGGACAGCCGCAAAGGTGATATCTTTCTTT
>TRBV7-8|-|TRBJ2-6|-
CASSLVVGDSGANVLTF
TGTGCCAGCAGCTTAGTCGTCGGGGACTCCGGGGCCAACGTCCTGACTTTC
>TRBV29-1|-|TRBJ2-3|-
CSVTLALAFSDTQYF
TGCAGCGTTACCCTGGCGCTAGCTTTTTCAGATACGCAGTATTTT
>TRBV9|few|TRBJ1-2|-
CASSGGQLGYTF
TGTGCCAGCAGCGGTGGACAGTTAGGCTACACCTTC
>TRBV5-1|-|TRBJ1-2|-
CASSIDSNYGYTF
TGCGCCAGCAGCATCGACAGTAACTATGGCTACACCTTC
>TRBV4-3|-|TRBJ1-2|TRBD1
CASSQAQGVGYGYTF
TGCGCCAGCAGCCAGGCACAGGGGGTCGGCTATGGCTACACCTTC
>TRBV2|-|TRBJ2-1|TRBD1
CASSGQGHYNEQFF
TGTGCCAGCAGTGGACAGGGCCACTACAATGAGCAGTTCTTC
>TRBV27|-|TRBJ1-5|TRBD1
CASSSDREGNQPQHF
TGTGCCAGCAGTTCGGACAGGGAGGGAAATCAGCCCCAGCATTTT
>TRBV2|once|TRBJ2-2|TRBD2
CASSELAGAGELFF
TGTGCCAGCAGTGAACTAGCGGGGGCCGGGGAGCTGTTTTTT
>TRBV7-9|-|TRBJ1-1|-
CASSPDGQSEAFF
TGTGCCAGCAGCCCTGACGGACAGTCTGAAGCTTTCTTT
>TRBV11-2|-|TRBJ2-5|TRBD2
CASSLVGLAGVRETQYF
TGTGCCAGCAGCTTAGTAGGACTAGCGGGAGTAAGAGAGACCCAGTACTTC
>TRBV27|-|TRBJ2-7|-
CASSPLYRQHSYEQYF
TGTGCCAGCAGTCCCCTTTACCGACAGCACTCCTACGAGCAGTACTTC
>TRBV7-9|-|TRBJ2-3|TRBD2
CASSLVAGGTQGTDTQYF
TGTGCCAGCAGCTTAGTAGCGGGGGGGACTCAAGGCACAGATACGCAGTATTTT
>TRBV3-1/TRBV3-2|-|TRBJ2-1|TRBD1
CASSQGIGQGMGNEQFF
TGTGCCAGCAGCCAAGGGATAGGACAGGGGATGGGGAATGAGCAGTTCTTC
>TRBV4-1|-|TRBJ1-2|TRBD1
CASSQAGGVNYGYTF
TGCGCCAGCAGCCAGGCAGGGGGCGTTAACTATGGCTACACCTTC
>TRBV5-5|once|TRBJ2-5|TRBD1
CASSARDRVETQYF
TGTGCCAGCAGTGCCCGGGACAGGGTCGAGACCCAGTACTTC
>TRBV5-1|-|TRBJ2-3|TRBD2
CASSGTSGRGSTQYF
TGCGCCAGCAGCGGGACTAGCGGGAGGGGTAGTACGCAGTATTTT
>TRBV7-6|-|TRBJ2-3|TRBD2
CASSLPGLAGRDTQYF
TGTGCCAGCAGCTTACCGGGACTAGCGGGAAGAGATACGCAGTATTTT
>TRBV5-8|-|TRBJ1-6|TRBD1
CASSFGQGDSPLHF
TGTGCCAGCAGCTTCGGTCAGGGGGACTCACCCCTCCACTTT
>TRBV6-1|-|TRBJ2-1|-
CASSEVKGRGQDEQFF
TGTGCCAGCAGTGAAGTTAAAGGGAGGGGACAAGACGAGCAGTTCTTC
>TRBV7-2|-|TRBJ2-7|-
CASSSQGPYEQYF
TGTGCCAGCAGCTCTCAGGGGCCCTACGAGCAGTACTTC
>TRBV11-1|-|TRBJ2-5|-
CASSSGDIRFSETQYF
TGTGCCAGCAGCTCTGGGGACATACGATTCTCAGAGACCCAGTACTTC
>TRBV5-1|-|TRBJ2-1|-
CASSLGPGVTYNEQFF
TGCGCCAGCAGCTTGGGTCCGGGGGTGACATACAATGAGCAGTTCTTC
>TRBV18|-|TRBJ1-4|-
CASSRSGMGEKLFF
TGTGCCAGCTCACGGTCAGGGATGGGTGAAAAACTGTTTTTT
>TRBV6-1|-|TRBJ1-4|-
CATAEREKLFF
TGTGCTACTGCAGAGCGGGAAAAACTGTTTTTT
>TRBV28|-|TRBJ1-1|TRBD1
CASSLVGTGDNTEAFF
TGTGCCAGCAGTTTAGTCGGGACAGGGGATAACACTGAAGCTTTCTTT
>TRBV7-2|-|TRBJ1-2|-
CASNFRRDSNYGYTF
TGTGCCAGCAACTTTCGGAGGGATTCTAACTATGGCTACACCTTC